These 8 T cell receptor beta chains were sequenced from one sample in a study of neurological immune-mediated disorders. Time point in this sample: longitudinal time-point 2. TCRdb re-derived calls from the 5' RACE reads in MiXCR, one entry per CDR3 protein. The sample records some 80,000 distinct CDR3 sequences, 5% to 6% being singletons. The sample comprised PBMCs. These receptors were taken from a woman aged 55-75 years with multiple sclerosis.

This clonotype was observed at least ten times. The chain employs TRBV20-1 and TRBJ1-4; no firm D call. This CDR3 has 10 residues. CDR1 is DFQATT and CDR2 is SNEGSKA in the germline V gene (reference sequence). The V end was cut by 6 bases, the J end by 5 bases, with 4 bases between. Here the CDR3 DNA reads TGCAGTGCCCTGAATGAAAAACTGTTTTTT. Translated: CSALNEKLFF.

This clonotype was picked up many times. J is TRBJ1-6 and V is TRBV5-1; TRBD1 aligns across 7 bases. V was clipped by 0 bases and J by 7 bases; unmatched bases: 4. Germline CDR1 is SGHRS and CDR2 is YFSETQ. CDR3 size: 15 residues. This chain's CDR3 is CASSLETGRNSPLHF. CDR3 nucleotide sequence: TGCGCCAGCAGCTTGGAGACAGGGAGGAATTCACCCCTCCACTTT.

With respect to this clonotype: A much larger clonotype is one base distant, so this may be a read error. The chain is built from TRBV11-2 and TRBJ1-1, with TRBD1 as a possible D gene (5 bases). The CDR3 totals 14 residues. Germline V lookup: CDR1 SGHAT, CDR2 FQNNGV. V lost 5 bases and J 3 bases, leaving 13 bases between the germline ends. CDR3 DNA sequence: TGTGCCAGCAGCCCCGGGGACCTCTACACTGAAGCTTTCTTT. It specifies CASSPGDLYTEAFF.

This clonotype was found many times. This chain uses TRBV15 with TRBJ2-4; 8 bases align to TRBD1. The CDR3 sequence is 21 residues long. V trimming: 0 bases; J trimming: 0 bases; junction bases outside the gene matches: 16. The germline V gene has CDR1 LNHNV and CDR2 YYDKDF (reference sequence). The CDR3 here is CATSREGVGQGARGAKNIQYF. CDR3 sequence (DNA): TGTGCCACCAGCAGAGAGGGGGTAGGACAGGGCGCTAGAGGAGCCAAAAACATTCAGTACTTC.

By share, this clonotype counts as medium-sized (0.01 to 0.1%). The chain joins TRBV20-1 to TRBJ1-4; TRBD1 matches 7 bases. Germline values: CDR1 DFQATT, CDR2 SNEGSKA (reference sequence). This CDR3 spans 12 amino acids. V trimming: 3 bases; J trimming: 8 bases; junction bases outside the gene matches: 3. The chain's CDR3 is CSARDRFEKLFF. The CDR3 coding sequence is TGCAGTGCTAGGGACAGGTTCGAAAAACTGTTTTTT.

This clonotype was observed at least ten times. The chain links TRBV6-5 to TRBJ2-7; TRBD1 matches 7 bases. The V gene end was trimmed by 7 bases and the J gene end by 3 bases; junction bases not matched to a gene: 9. Germline values: CDR1 MNHEY, CDR2 SVGAGI. The CDR3 is 14 residues long. CDR3 nucleotide sequence: TGTGCCAGCACGGCTCCGGGACAGAGCTACGAGCAGTACTTC. Amino acid sequence: CASTAPGQSYEQYF.

At least ten counts were recorded for this clonotype. The chain employs TRBV9 and TRBJ2-2; D unresolved. Germline V gene sequence: CDR1 SGDLS, CDR2 YYNGEE. The V end lost 0 bases, the J end lost 3 bases, and 6 bases lay between the germline ends. The CDR3 has 14 amino acids. As DNA, the CDR3 is TGTGCCAGCAGCGTAGGCCAAGACACCGGGGAGCTGTTTTTT. Translation: CASSVGQDTGELFF.

This clonotype was recorded at least ten times. The chain carries TRBV20-1 and TRBJ2-3; unclear D gene. The V end was cut by 1 base, the J end by 4 bases, with 12 bases between. Germline values: CDR1 DFQATT, CDR2 SNEGSKA (reference sequence). The CDR3 length is 14 residues. Written as DNA, the CDR3 is TGCAGTGCTAGAGGCCCTAGTTTTCCAGATACGCAGTATTTT. Translation: CSARGPSFPDTQYF.